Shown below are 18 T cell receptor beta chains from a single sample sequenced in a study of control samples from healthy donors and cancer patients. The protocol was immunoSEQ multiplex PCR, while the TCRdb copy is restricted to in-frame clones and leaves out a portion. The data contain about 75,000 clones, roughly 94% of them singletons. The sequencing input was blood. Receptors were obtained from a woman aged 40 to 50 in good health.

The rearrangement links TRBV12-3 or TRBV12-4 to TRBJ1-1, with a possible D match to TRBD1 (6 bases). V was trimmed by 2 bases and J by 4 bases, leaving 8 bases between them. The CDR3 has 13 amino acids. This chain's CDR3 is CASSLSRGTEAFF. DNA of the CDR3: TGTGCCAGCAGTTTATCCAGGGGCACTGAAGCTTTCTTT.

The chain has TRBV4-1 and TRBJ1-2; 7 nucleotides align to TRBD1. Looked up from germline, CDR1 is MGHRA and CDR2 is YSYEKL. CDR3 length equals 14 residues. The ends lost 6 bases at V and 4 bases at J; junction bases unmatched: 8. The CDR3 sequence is CASSPGGWAYGYTF. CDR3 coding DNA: TGCGCCAGCAGTCCAGGGGGGTGGGCCTATGGCTACACCTTC.

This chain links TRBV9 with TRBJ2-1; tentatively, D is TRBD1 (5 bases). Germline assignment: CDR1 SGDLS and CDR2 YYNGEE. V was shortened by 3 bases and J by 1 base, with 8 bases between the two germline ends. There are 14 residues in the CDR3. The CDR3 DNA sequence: TGTGCCAGCAGCGGGCAGGGATCCTACAATGAGCAGTTCTTC. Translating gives CASSGQGSYNEQFF.

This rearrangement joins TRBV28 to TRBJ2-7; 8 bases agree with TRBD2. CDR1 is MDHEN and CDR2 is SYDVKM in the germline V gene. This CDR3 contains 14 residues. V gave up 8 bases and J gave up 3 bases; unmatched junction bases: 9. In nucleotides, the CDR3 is TGTGCCAGCGGAATAACCGGGACTAGCTACGAGCAGTACTTC. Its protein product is CASGITGTSYEQYF.

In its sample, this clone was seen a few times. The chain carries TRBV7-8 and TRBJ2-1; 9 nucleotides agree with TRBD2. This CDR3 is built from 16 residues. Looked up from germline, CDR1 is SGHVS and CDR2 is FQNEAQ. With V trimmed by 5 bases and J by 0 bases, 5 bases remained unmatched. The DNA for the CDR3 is TGTGCCAGCAGCCCAGCTAGCGGGATCTCCTACAATGAGCAGTTCTTC. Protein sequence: CASSPASGISYNEQFF.

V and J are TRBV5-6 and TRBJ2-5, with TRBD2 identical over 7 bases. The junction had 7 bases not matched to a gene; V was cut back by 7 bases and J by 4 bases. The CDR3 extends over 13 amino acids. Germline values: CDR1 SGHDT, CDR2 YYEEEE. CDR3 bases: TGTGCCAGCTTCGCGGGAGTACCAGAGACCCAGTACTTC. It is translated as CASFAGVPETQYF.

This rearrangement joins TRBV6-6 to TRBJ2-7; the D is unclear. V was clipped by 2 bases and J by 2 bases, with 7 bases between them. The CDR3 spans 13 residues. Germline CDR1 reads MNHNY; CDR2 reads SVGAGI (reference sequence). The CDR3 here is CASSYGQTYEQYF. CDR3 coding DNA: TGTGCCAGCAGTTACGGGCAGACCTACGAGCAGTACTTC.

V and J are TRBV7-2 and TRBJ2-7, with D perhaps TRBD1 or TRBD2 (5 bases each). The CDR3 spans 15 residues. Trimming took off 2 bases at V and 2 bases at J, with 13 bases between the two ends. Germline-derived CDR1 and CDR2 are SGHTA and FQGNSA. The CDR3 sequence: CASSLYRDGAYEQYF. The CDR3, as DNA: TGTGCCAGCAGCTTATACCGGGACGGAGCCTACGAGCAGTACTTC.

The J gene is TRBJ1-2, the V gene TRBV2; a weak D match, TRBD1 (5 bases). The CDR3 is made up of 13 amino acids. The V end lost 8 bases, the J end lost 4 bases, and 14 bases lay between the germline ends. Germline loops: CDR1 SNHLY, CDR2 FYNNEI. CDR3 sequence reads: CASLGRGVYGYTF. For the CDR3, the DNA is TGTGCCAGCCTCGGGCGAGGGGTCTATGGCTACACCTTC.

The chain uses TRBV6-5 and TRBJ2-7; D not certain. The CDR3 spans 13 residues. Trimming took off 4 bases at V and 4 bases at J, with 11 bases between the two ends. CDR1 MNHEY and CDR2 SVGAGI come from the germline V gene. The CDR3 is CASSSYDLYEQYF. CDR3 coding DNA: TGTGCCAGCAGTTCATACGACTTGTACGAGCAGTACTTC.

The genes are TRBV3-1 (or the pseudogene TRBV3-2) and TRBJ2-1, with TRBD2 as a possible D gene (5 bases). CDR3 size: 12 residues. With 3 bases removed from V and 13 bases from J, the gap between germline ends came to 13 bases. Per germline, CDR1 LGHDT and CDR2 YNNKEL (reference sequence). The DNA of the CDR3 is TGTGCCAGCAGCCAGGCAAGAGGGAGTCAGTTCTTC. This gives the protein CASSQARGSQFF.

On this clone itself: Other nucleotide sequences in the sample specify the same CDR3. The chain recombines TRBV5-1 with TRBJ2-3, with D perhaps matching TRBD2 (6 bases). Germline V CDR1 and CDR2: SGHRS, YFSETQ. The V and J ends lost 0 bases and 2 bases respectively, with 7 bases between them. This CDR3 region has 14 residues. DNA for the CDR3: TGCGCCAGCAGCTTGGGGACTACCACAGATACGCAGTATTTT. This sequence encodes CASSLGTTTDTQYF.

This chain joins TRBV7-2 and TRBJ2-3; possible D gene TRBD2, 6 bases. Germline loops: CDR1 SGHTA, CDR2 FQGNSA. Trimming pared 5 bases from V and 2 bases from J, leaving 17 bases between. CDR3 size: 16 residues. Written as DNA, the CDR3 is TGTGCCAGCAGCCCGCATGGCCGGGGGATCACAGATACGCAGTATTTT. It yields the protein CASSPHGRGITDTQYF.

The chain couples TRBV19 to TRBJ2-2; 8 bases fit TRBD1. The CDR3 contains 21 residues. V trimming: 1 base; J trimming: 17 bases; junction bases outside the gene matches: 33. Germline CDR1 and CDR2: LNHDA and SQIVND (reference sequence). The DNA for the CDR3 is TGTGCCAGTAGTATAGGGGACAGGAGTCAATTTTTAAGGGAACACCGGGGAGCTCACTTTTTT. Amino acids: CASSIGDRSQFLREHRGAHFF. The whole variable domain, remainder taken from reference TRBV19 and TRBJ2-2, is DGGITQSPKYLFRKEGQNVTLSCEQNLNHDAMYWYRQDPGQGLRLIYYSQIVNDFQKGDIAEGYSVSREKKESFPLTVTSAQKNPTAFYLCASSIGDRSQFLREHRGAHFFGEGSRLTVL.

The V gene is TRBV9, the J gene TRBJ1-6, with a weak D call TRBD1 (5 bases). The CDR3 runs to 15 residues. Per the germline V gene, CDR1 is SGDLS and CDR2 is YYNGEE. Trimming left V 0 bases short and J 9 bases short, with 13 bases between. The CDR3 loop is CASSVDQGRISPLHF. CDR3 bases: TGTGCCAGCAGCGTAGATCAGGGTCGGATTTCACCCCTCCACTTT. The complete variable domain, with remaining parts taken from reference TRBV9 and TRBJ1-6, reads DSGVTQTPKHLITATGQRVTLRCSPRSGDLSVYWYQQSLDQGLQFLIQYYNGEERAKGNILERFSAQQFPDLHSELNLSSLELGDSALYFCASSVDQGRISPLHFGNGTRLTVT.

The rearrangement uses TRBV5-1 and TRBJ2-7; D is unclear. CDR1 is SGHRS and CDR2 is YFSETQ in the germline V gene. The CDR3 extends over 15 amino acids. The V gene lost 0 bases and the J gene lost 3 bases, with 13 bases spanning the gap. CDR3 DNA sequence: TGCGCCAGCAGCTTGGTCACGTCCCACCTCTACGAGCAGTACTTC. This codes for CASSLVTSHLYEQYF.

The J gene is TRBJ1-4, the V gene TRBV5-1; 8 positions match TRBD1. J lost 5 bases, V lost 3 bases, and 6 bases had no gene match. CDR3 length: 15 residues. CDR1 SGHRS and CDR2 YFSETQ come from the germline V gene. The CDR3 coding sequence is TGCGCCAGCAGCTCGGGACAGGCGGCGAATGAAAAACTGTTTTTT. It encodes CASSSGQAANEKLFF.

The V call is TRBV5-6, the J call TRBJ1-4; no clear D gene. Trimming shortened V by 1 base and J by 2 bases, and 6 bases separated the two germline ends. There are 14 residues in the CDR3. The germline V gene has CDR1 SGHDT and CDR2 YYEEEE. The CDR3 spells CASSLSYTNEKLFF. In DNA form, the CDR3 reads TGTGCCAGCAGCTTGAGTTACACTAATGAAAAACTGTTTTTT.